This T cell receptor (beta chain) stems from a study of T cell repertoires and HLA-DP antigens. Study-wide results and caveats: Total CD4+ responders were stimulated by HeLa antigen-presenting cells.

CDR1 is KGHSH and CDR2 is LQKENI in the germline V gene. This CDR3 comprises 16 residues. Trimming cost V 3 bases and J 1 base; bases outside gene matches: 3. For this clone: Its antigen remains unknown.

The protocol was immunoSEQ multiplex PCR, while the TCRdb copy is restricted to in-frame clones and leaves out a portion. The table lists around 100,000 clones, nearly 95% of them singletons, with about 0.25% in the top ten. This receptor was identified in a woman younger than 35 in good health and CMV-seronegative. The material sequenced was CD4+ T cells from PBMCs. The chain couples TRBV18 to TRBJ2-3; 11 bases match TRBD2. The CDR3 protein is CASSPLTSGGTDTQYF. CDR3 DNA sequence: TGTGCCAGCTCACCTCTGACTAGCGGGGGCACAGATACGCAGTATTTT. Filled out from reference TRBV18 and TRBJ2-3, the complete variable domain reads NAGVMQNPRHLVRRRGQEARLRCSPMKGHSHVYWYRQLPEEGLKFMVYLQKENIIDESGMPKERFSAEFPKEGPSILRIQQVVRGDSAAYFCASSPLTSGGTDTQYFGPGTRLTVL.